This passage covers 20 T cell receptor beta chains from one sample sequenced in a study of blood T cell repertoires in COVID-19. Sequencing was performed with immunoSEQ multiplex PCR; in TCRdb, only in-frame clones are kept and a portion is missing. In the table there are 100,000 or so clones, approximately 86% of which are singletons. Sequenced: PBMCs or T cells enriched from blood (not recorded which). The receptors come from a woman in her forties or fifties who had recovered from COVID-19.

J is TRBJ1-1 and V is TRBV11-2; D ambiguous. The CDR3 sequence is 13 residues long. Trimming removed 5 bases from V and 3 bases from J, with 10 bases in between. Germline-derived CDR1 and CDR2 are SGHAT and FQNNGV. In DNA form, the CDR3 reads TGTGCCAGCAGCCAGGCACCAGACACTGAAGCTTTCTTT. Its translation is CASSQAPDTEAFF.

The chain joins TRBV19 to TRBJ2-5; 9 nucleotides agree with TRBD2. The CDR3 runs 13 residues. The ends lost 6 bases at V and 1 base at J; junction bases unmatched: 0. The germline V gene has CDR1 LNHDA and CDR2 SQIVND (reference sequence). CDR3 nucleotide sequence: TGTGCCAGTAGGACTAGCGGCCAAGAGACCCAGTACTTC. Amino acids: CASRTSGQETQYF.

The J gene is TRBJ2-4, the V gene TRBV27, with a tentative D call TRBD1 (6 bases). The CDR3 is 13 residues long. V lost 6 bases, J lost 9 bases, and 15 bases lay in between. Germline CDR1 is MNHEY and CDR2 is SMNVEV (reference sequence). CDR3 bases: TGTGCCAGCAGCCCGACAGGTCATCGCATTCAGTACTTC. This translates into CASSPTGHRIQYF.

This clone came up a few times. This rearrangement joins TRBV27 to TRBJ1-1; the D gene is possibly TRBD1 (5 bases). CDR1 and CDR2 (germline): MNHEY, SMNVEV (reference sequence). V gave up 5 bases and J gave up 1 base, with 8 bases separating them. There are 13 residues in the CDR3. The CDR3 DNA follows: TGTGCCAGCAGTGATAGGGGGAACACTGAAGCTTTCTTT. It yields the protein CASSDRGNTEAFF.

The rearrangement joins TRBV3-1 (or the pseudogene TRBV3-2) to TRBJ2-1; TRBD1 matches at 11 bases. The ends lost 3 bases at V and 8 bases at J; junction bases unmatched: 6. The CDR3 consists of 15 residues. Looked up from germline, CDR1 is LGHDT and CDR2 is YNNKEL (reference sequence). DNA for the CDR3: TGTGCCAGCAGCCATCCCGGGACAGGGGGTCATGAGCAGTTCTTC. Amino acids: CASSHPGTGGHEQFF.

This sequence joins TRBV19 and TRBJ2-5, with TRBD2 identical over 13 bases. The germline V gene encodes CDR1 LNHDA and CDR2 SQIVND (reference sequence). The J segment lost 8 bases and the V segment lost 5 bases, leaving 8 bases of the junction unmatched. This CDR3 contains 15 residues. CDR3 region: CASSPMTSGGNTQYF. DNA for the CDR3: TGTGCCAGTAGTCCCATGACTAGCGGGGGGAACACCCAGTACTTC.

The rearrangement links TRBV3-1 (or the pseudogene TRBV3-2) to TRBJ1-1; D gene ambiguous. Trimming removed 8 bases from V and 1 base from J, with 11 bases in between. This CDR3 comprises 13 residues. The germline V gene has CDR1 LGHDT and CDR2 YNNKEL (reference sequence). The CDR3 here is CASRSRANTEAFF. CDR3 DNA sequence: TGTGCCAGCCGATCGAGGGCGAACACTGAAGCTTTCTTT.

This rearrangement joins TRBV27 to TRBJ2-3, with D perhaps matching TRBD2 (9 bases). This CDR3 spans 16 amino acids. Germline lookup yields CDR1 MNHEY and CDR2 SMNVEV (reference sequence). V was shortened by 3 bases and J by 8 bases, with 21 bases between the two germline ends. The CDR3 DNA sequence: TGTGCCAGCAGTTTGGGGACAGGTAGCGGGGGAAGTACGCAGTATTTT. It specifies CASSLGTGSGGSTQYF.

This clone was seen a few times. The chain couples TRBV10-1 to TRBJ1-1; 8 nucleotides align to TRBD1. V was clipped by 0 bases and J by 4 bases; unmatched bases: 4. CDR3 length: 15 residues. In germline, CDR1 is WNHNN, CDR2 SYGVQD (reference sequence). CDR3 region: CASSESRTGITEAFF. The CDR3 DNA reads TGCGCCAGCAGTGAGTCACGGACAGGGATCACTGAAGCTTTCTTT.

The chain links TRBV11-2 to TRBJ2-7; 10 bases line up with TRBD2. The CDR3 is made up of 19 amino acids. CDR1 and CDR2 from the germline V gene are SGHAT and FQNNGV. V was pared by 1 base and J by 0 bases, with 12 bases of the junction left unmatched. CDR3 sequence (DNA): TGTGCCAGCAGCTTAGTAGCAGTACCGGGACTAGCGACCTCCTACGAGCAGTACTTC. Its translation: CASSLVAVPGLATSYEQYF. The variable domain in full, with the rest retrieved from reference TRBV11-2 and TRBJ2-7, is EAGVAQSPRYKIIEKRQSVAFWCNPISGHATLYWYQQILGQGPKLLIQFQNNGVVDDSQLPKDRFSAERLKGVDSTLKIQPAKLEDSAVYLCASSLVAVPGLATSYEQYFGPGTRLTVT.

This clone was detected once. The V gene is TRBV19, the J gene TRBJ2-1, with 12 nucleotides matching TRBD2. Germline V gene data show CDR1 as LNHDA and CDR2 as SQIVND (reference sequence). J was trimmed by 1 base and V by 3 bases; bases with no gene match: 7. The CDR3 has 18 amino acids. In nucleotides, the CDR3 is TGTGCCAGTAGTATGAGGCTAGCGGGAGGGCCTTCCTACAATGAGCAGTTCTTC. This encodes CASSMRLAGGPSYNEQFF.

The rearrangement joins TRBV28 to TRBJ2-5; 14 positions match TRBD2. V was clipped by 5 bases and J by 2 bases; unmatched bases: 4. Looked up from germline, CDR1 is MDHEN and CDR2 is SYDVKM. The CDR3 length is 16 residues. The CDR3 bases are TGTGCCAGCAGTGCAAGACTAGCGGGGGGGCAAGAGACCCAGTACTTC. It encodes CASSARLAGGQETQYF. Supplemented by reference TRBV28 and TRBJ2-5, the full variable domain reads DVKVTQSSRYLVKRTGEKVFLECVQDMDHENMFWYRQDPGLGLRLIYFSYDVKMKEKGDIPEGYSVSREKKERFSLILESASTNQTSMYLCASSARLAGGQETQYFGPGTRLLVL.

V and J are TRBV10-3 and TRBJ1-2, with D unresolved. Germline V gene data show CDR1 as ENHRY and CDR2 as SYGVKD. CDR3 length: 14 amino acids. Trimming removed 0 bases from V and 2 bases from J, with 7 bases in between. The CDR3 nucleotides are TGTGCCATCAGTGAGTCGACACCGAACTATGGCTACACCTTC. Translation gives CAISESTPNYGYTF.

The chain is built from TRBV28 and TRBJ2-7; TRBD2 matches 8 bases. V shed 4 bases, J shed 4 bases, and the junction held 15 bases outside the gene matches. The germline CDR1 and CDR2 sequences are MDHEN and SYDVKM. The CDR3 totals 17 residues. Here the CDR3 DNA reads TGTGCCAGCAGTTCGACGACCACGGGAGGGCCCTATTACGAGCAGTACTTC. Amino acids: CASSSTTTGGPYYEQYF.

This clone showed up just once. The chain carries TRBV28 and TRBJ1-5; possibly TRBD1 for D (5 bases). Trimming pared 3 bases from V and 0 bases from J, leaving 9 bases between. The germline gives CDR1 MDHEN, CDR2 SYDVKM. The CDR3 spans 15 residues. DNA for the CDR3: TGTGCCAGCAGTTTCCCAGGGAATAGCAATCAGCCCCAGCATTTT. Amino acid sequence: CASSFPGNSNQPQHF. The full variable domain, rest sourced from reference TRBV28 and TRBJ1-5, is DVKVTQSSRYLVKRTGEKVFLECVQDMDHENMFWYRQDPGLGLRLIYFSYDVKMKEKGDIPEGYSVSREKKERFSLILESASTNQTSMYLCASSFPGNSNQPQHFGDGTRLSIL.

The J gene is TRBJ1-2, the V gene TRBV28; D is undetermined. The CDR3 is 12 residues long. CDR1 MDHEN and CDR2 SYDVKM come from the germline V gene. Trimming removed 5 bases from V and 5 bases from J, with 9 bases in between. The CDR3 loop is CASSVQSYGYTF. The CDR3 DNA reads TGTGCCAGCAGTGTCCAGTCATATGGCTACACCTTC.

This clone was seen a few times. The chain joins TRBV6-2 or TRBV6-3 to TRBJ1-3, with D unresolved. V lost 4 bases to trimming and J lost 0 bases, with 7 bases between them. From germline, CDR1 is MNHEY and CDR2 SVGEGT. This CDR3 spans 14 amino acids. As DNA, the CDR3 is TGTGCCAGCAGTTGGTGGAGCTCTGGAAACACCATATATTTT. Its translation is CASSWWSSGNTIYF.

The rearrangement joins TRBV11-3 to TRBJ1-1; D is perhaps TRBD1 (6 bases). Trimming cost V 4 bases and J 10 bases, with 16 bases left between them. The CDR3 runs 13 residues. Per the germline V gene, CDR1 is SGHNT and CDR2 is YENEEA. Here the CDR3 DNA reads TGTGCCAGCAGCTCGGGTCAGGGGAGGGTAGCTTTCTTT. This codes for CASSSGQGRVAFF.

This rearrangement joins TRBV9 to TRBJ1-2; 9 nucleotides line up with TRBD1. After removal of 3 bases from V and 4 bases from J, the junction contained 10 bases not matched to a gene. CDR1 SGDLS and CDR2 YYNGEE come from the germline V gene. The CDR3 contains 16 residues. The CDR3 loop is CASSAGPGTGPYGYTF. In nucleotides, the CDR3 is TGTGCCAGCAGCGCAGGGCCCGGGACAGGGCCCTATGGCTACACCTTC.

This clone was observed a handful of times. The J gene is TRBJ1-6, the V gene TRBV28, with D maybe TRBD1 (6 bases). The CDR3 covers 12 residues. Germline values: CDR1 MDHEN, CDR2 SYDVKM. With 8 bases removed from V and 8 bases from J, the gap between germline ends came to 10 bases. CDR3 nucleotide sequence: TGTGCCAGCGGGACAAGCGATTCACCCCTCCACTTT. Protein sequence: CASGTSDSPLHF.